This T cell receptor beta chain emerged from a study of blood T cell repertoires in COVID-19. About the research overall: Whether acute or convalescent, the COVID-19 samples came from the United States, Italy and Spain.

The V gene's germline CDR1 is MNHEY and CDR2 SVGAGI. The CDR3 is made up of 15 amino acids. V was clipped by 7 bases and J by 0 bases, with 16 bases between them. This clone showed up just once. Only in-frame clones appear in the TCRdb table, and some are missing; sequencing was by immunoSEQ multiplex PCR. The table lists about 110,000 clones, 85% to 95% of them singletons. This TCR came from a woman in her 30s with acute or convalescent COVID-19. Sample: peripheral blood. The J gene is TRBJ2-7, the V gene TRBV6-5; maybe TRBD1 (7 bases). The chain's CDR3 is CASNEWRGLSYEQYF. As DNA, the CDR3 is TGTGCCAGCAACGAATGGAGGGGGCTCTCCTACGAGCAGTACTTC.